This T cell receptor beta chain was sequenced during a study of shared clonotypes between healthy human individuals. Study details: Serving as donors were two women and three men, whose ages spanned 18 to 49.

Division of CD4+ cells produced a CD45RA+ naive subset and a CD45RA-negative memory subset. Using immunoSEQ multiplex PCR, the repertoire was profiled, and TCRdb retains in-frame clones only, with some absent. The sample lists 2 million or so clones, approximately 95% occurring once. With V trimmed by 6 bases and J by 2 bases, 8 bases remained unmatched. Germline assignment: CDR1 SNHLY and CDR2 FYNNEI. This CDR3 has 15 residues. The origin of this receptor is a man younger than 35 in good health. The chain links TRBV2 to TRBJ2-5; TRBD2 matches at 8 bases. The sample was naive CD4+ T cells sorted from blood. Described subset: CD45RA+ positively selected. DNA of the CDR3: TGTGCCAGCAGAGGAGAACTAGCGGAACAAGAGACCCAGTACTTC. Protein product: CASRGELAEQETQYF.